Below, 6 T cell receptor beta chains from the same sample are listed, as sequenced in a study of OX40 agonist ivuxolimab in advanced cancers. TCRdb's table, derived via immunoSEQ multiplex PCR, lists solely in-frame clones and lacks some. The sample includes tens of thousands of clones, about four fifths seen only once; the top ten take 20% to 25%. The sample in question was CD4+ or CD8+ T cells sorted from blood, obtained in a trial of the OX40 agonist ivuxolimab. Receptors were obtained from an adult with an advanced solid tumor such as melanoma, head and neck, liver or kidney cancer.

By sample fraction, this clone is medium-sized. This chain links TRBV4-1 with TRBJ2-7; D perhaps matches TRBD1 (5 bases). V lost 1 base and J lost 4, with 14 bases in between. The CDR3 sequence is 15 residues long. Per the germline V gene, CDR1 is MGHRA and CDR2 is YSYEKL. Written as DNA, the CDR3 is TGCGCCAGCAGCCAAGGCACACAGGCCTCTTACGAGCAGTACTTC. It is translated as CASSQGTQASYEQYF.

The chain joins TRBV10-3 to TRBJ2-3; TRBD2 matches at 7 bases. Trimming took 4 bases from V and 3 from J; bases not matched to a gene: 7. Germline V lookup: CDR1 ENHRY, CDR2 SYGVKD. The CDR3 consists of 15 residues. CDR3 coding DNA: TGTGCCATCAGTGGGGAGGGGCGCGGAACAGATACGCAGTATTTT. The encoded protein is CAISGEGRGTDTQYF.

The CDR3 reads CASSYRDRNYGYTF. The CDR3 DNA follows: TGTGCCAGCAGTTACCGGGACAGAAACTATGGCTACACCTTC. The chain uses TRBV6-5 and TRBJ1-2; TRBD1 matches 7 bases. The CDR3 extends over 14 amino acids. Unmatched junction bases numbered 2, after V lost 2 bases and J lost 2 bases. The V gene's germline CDR1 is MNHEY and CDR2 SVGAGI.

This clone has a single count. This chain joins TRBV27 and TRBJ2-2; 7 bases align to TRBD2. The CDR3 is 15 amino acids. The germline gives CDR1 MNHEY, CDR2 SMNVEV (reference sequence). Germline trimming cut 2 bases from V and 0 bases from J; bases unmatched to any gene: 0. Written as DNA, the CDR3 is TGTGCCAGCAGTTTAAGCGGGGCGAACACCGGGGAGCTGTTTTTT. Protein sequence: CASSLSGANTGELFF.

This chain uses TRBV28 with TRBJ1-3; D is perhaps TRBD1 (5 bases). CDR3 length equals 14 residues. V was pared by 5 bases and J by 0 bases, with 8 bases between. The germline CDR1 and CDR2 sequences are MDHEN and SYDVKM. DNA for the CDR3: TGTGCCAGCAGTCCAGGGTCCTCTGGAAACACCATATATTTT. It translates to CASSPGSSGNTIYF.

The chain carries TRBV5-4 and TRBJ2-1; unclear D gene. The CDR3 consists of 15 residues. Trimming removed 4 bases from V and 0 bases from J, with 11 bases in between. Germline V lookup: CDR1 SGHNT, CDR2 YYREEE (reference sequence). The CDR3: CASSGAESSYNEQFF. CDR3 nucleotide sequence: TGTGCCAGCAGCGGAGCAGAGAGCTCCTACAATGAGCAGTTCTTC.